These T cell receptor beta chains were read from a single sample in a study of response to subunit inactivated influenza vaccine. TCRdb called the RT-PCR reads again in MiXCR, with one record for every CDR3 protein. The sample lists 300,000 to 350,000 distinct CDR3 sequences, 21% seen once, with roughly 10% in the top ten. The sequencing used PBMCs from blood, collected roughly 20 months after vaccination. Source of these receptors: a man aged 50 to 69 who received an inactivated influenza vaccine. The CDR3 runs from the conserved cysteine through the conserved F or W. D genes are given only for firm matches. Clone size is shown for a subset of rows, as once, few, many or a class of expanded clone.

J gene | clone size | D gene | V gene | CDR3 DNA | CDR3 protein
TRBJ2-5 | . | TRBD2 | TRBV3-1 | TGTGCCAGCAGCCTCCAAAAAGCGGGGATTAACAAGCGAGAGACCCAGTACTTC | CASSLQKAGINKRETQYF
TRBJ1-1 | few | . | TRBV11-1 | TGTGCCAGCACGCGCGACGGCAGGACTGAAGCTTTCTTT | CASTRDGRTEAFF
TRBJ2-3 | . | . | TRBV12-3/TRBV12-4 | TGTGCCAGCAGTTTCACTAGTGATAGCACAGATACGCAGTATTTT | CASSFTSDSTDTQYF
TRBJ2-1 | . | TRBD1 | TRBV29-1 | TGCAGCGTGGACCAGGACAGGGGGTCGGGTGAGCAGTTCTTC | CSVDQDRGSGEQFF
TRBJ2-3 | many | . | TRBV20-1 | TGCAGTGCTAGAGAGTTGATGTTGGCCGACACAGATACGCAGTATTTT | CSARELMLADTDTQYF
TRBJ2-2 | . | . | TRBV5-6 | TGTGCCAGCAGCTTCTCCTCCCCCGGGGAGCTGTTTTTT | CASSFSSPGELFF
TRBJ1-4 | few | . | TRBV11-2 | TGTGCCAGCAGCGAAGGGCGGGAGGAGCGCTATGAAAAACTGTTTTTT | CASSEGREERYEKLFF
TRBJ2-7 | . | . | TRBV4-2 | TGTGCCAGCAGCCAAGTGGCTAGGCAGGGAAAGGACGAGCAGTACTTC | CASSQVARQGKDEQYF
TRBJ1-6 | few | TRBD1 | TRBV20-1 | TGCAGTGCTAGCCCGGGACAGGGCTCCTATAATTCACCCCTCCACTTT | CSASPGQGSYNSPLHF
TRBJ1-4 | few | . | TRBV6-6 | TGTGCCAGCAGTAAAGAATACTATGAAAAACTGTTTTTT | CASSKEYYEKLFF
TRBJ1-4 | . | . | TRBV19 | TGTGCCAGTAGTTTAACAGGGCACGAGAATGAAAAACTGTTTTTT | CASSLTGHENEKLFF
TRBJ1-4 | few | . | TRBV5-1 | TGCGCCAGCAGCAGAAGATCATACGCTGATGAAAAACTGTTTTTT | CASSRRSYADEKLFF
TRBJ2-1 | . | TRBD2 | TRBV5-8 | TGTGCCAGCAGCTTGTTGGGACTAGCGTCCAATGAGCAGTTCTTC | CASSLLGLASNEQFF
TRBJ1-1 | . | . | TRBV6-2/TRBV6-3 | TGTGCCAGCAGGTGGACCCCGGGTGGGGCTGAAGCTTTCTTT | CASRWTPGGAEAFF
TRBJ1-2 | . | . | TRBV4-3 | TGCGCCAGCAGCCAAGGACAGGCGGTAGACTATGGCTACACCTTC | CASSQGQAVDYGYTF
TRBJ2-3 | . | . | TRBV29-1 | TGCAGCGCCTGGACAGATACGCAGTATTTT | CSAWTDTQYF
TRBJ1-6 | . | TRBD1 | TRBV5-1 | TGCGCCAGCAGCTTGGACAGGGGTGGATCACCCCTCCACTTT | CASSLDRGGSPLHF
TRBJ1-5 | few | TRBD1 | TRBV4-1 | TGCGCCAGCAGTGACCACAGGGGCCGCAATCAGCCCCAGCATTTT | CASSDHRGRNQPQHF
TRBJ1-2 | many | . | TRBV12-3/TRBV12-4 | TGTGCCAGCAGTTTAGCGGGGAGGGACTATGGCTACACCTTC | CASSLAGRDYGYTF
TRBJ1-1 | few | . | TRBV30 | TGTGCCTGGAGTGTACTAGGGACCACTGAAGCTTTCTTT | CAWSVLGTTEAFF
TRBJ2-7 | . | TRBD1 | TRBV5-1 | TGCGCCAGCAGCAGGATACAGGGGAGCGACTCTTCCTACGAGCAGTACTTC | CASSRIQGSDSSYEQYF
TRBJ2-6 | few | . | TRBV2 | TGTGCCAGCAGTTCTCAGGGGTCTGGGGCCAACGTCCTGACTTTC | CASSSQGSGANVLTF
TRBJ1-1 | many | . | TRBV27 | TGTGCCAGCAGTTTATCGGGTGTAACTGAAGCTTTCTTT | CASSLSGVTEAFF
TRBJ1-6 | many | . | TRBV20-1 | TGCAGTGCTCGGGACGAAGTTGGGTATTCACCCCTCCACTTT | CSARDEVGYSPLHF
TRBJ1-1 | few | . | TRBV25-1 | TGTGCCAGCAGTGAATTTGCCAGGGGCCCGAACACTGAAGCTTTCTTT | CASSEFARGPNTEAFF
TRBJ1-6 | few | . | TRBV30 | TGTGCCTGGAGTCGACGGGAGTCACCCCTCCACTTT | CAWSRRESPLHF
TRBJ1-2 | few | . | TRBV12-3/TRBV12-4 | TGTGCCAGCAGTTTAGGGCCCTATGGCTACACCTTC | CASSLGPYGYTF
TRBJ1-2 | . | . | TRBV28 | TGTGCCAGCAGTTTCTTGGATTTCAGAGGCTACACCTTC | CASSFLDFRGYTF
TRBJ2-2 | . | . | TRBV12-3/TRBV12-4 | TGTGCCAGCAGTTTTTCGCGGGAGCTGTTTTTT | CASSFSRELFF
TRBJ1-2 | few | . | TRBV12-3/TRBV12-4 | TGTGCCAGCAGCCCTACCCAGACGAACCTCTTCTATGGCTACACCTTC | CASSPTQTNLFYGYTF
TRBJ1-4 | many | . | TRBV2 | TGTGCCAGCCGAACCCAAACCTACAATGAAAAACTGTTTTTT | CASRTQTYNEKLFF
TRBJ2-7 | few | . | TRBV5-1 | TGCGCCAGCAGCTTGAGACAGCAGACCACCCTACGCCACTACGAGCAGTACTTC | CASSLRQQTTLRHYEQYF
TRBJ1-3 | few | TRBD1 | TRBV11-2 | TGTGCCAGCAGCTTAGATGGCTGGGACAGAGAGAGCTCTGGAAACACCATATATTTT | CASSLDGWDRESSGNTIYF
TRBJ2-5 | few | . | TRBV3-1 | TGTGCCAGCAGCGGGAGTCGGTTGGAGACCCAGTACTTC | CASSGSRLETQYF
TRBJ1-3 | . | . | TRBV3-1 | TGTGCCAGCAGCCAAGTCGCCAACACCATATATTTT | CASSQVANTIYF
TRBJ1-1 | . | . | TRBV20-1 | TGCAGTTCAGCCAGGGGGAACACTGAAGCTTTCTTT | CSSARGNTEAFF
TRBJ2-3 | . | . | TRBV10-3 | TGTGCCATCAGTGAGTCGTCGCTCCAGGATACGCAGTATTTT | CAISESSLQDTQYF